The rows below give T cell receptor beta chains drawn from one sample of a study of blood T cell repertoires in COVID-19. The table came from immunoSEQ multiplex PCR; TCRdb's copy has only in-frame clones and leaves some out. The sample carries around 260,000 clones, more than 85% recorded once. Sequencing was done on a sample of peripheral blood. The receptors come from a young adult with COVID-19, enrolled during active disease. Each CDR3 is given with its conserved first and last residue. The D gene is left open where the match is weak. Some rows mark clone size as missing; the rest say once, few, many or name a class of expanded clone.

v_call	clone_size	j_call	d_call	cdr3_nt	cdr3_aa
TRBV5-4	few	TRBJ1-6	.	TGTGCCAGCAGCTTGGGGCCTTCACCCCTCCACTTT	CASSLGPSPLHF
TRBV9	.	TRBJ2-7	TRBD2	TGTGCCAGCAGTCCCGGGACTAGCATCTCCTACGAGCAGTACTTC	CASSPGTSISYEQYF
TRBV9	.	TRBJ2-3	TRBD1	TGTGCCAGCAGCGAGGGGGCCAGGACAGATACGCAGTATTTT	CASSEGARTDTQYF
TRBV9	.	TRBJ2-3	TRBD2	TGTGCCAGCAGCGTAGAGGGACTAGCGGGCTCCACAGATACGCAGTATTTT	CASSVEGLAGSTDTQYF
TRBV7-9	.	TRBJ2-1	.	TGTGCCAGCAGCTTGGCCGATGAGCAGTTCTTC	CASSLADEQFF
TRBV11-2	.	TRBJ2-7	.	TGTGCCAGCAGCTTAGCGCCTAAAAGCTCCTACGAGCAGTACTTC	CASSLAPKSSYEQYF
TRBV6-2/TRBV6-3	.	TRBJ1-5	TRBD1	TGTGCCAGCAGTCTCCGCCGGGACAGGGATCAGCCCCAGCATTTT	CASSLRRDRDQPQHF
TRBV24-1	.	TRBJ1-5	TRBD1	TGTGCCACCAGTGATTCAGGGGGCGCGGGCAATCAGCCCCAGCATTTT	CATSDSGGAGNQPQHF
TRBV6-5	.	TRBJ2-5	TRBD2	TGTGCCAGCAGGGTAGCGGGAGCGGCCCAAGAGACCCAGTACTTC	CASRVAGAAQETQYF
TRBV5-1	.	TRBJ2-2	TRBD1	TGCGCCAGCAGCTCGGGACAGGAGAACACCGGGGAGCTGTTTTTT	CASSSGQENTGELFF
TRBV5-6	.	TRBJ1-5	.	TGTGCCAGCAGCTTGGGTCTTAATCAGCCCCAGCATTTT	CASSLGLNQPQHF
TRBV4-1	.	TRBJ2-7	TRBD1	TGCGCCAGCAGCCAAGATGTGGCCCCGGGACAGGGGGCCCCCTACGAGCAGTACTTC	CASSQDVAPGQGAPYEQYF
TRBV24-1	.	TRBJ2-7	TRBD2	TGTGCCACCAGTGACCCAGGGACTAGCGGAACAGAGCAGTACTTC	CATSDPGTSGTEQYF
TRBV5-1	.	TRBJ2-1	TRBD1	TGCGCCAGCAGCGGGGTCCCCGGACAGGGATACAATGAGCAGTTCTTC	CASSGVPGQGYNEQFF
TRBV25-1	.	TRBJ2-5	TRBD1	TGTGCCAGCAGTGAATCCGGGACAGGCGAGACCCAGTACTTC	CASSESGTGETQYF
TRBV21-1	.	TRBJ1-6	.	TGTGCCAGCAGCCTAATCGACAGGGGGAGCTCCTATAATTCACCCCTCCACTTT	CASSLIDRGSSYNSPLHF
TRBV24-1	.	TRBJ2-3	TRBD1	TGTGCCACCAGTGATTTTAACGACAGGGGTTCGTTTGGCACAGATACGCAGTATTTT	CATSDFNDRGSFGTDTQYF
TRBV7-9	.	TRBJ2-1	.	TGTGCCAGCAGCATGTCTTATAATGAGCAGTTCTTC	CASSMSYNEQFF
TRBV3-1/TRBV3-2	few	TRBJ2-2	.	TGTGCCCGCAGCCGAGGGGGGGCGCGGACCGGGGAGCTGTTTTTT	CARSRGGARTGELFF
TRBV11-2	once	TRBJ1-2	.	TGTGCCAGCAGCTCTACGCAGGGCAGGGACTATGGCTACACCTTC	CASSSTQGRDYGYTF
TRBV28	.	TRBJ2-3	TRBD2	TGTGCCAGCAGTATTCCGGGACTAGCGGGAGGCACGCAGTATTTT	CASSIPGLAGGTQYF
TRBV7-9	.	TRBJ2-3	TRBD2	TGTGCCAGCAGCCGGGAGGGGCGCACAGATACGCAGTATTTT	CASSREGRTDTQYF
TRBV11-2	.	TRBJ2-5	.	TGTGCCAGCAGCCCGGTGGGCGAGACCCAGTACTTC	CASSPVGETQYF
TRBV4-3	few	TRBJ2-1	.	TGCGCCAGCAGCCAAGTGAGGGTTTCCTACAATGAGCAGTTCTTC	CASSQVRVSYNEQFF
TRBV5-6	.	TRBJ2-1	TRBD2	TGTGCCAGCAGCTTGACTAGCGGATACAATGAGCAGTTCTTC	CASSLTSGYNEQFF
TRBV10-3	.	TRBJ1-2	.	TGTGCCATCAGTGAGTCGCCGGGGGACGGCTACACCTTC	CAISESPGDGYTF
TRBV4-1	.	TRBJ2-2	.	TGCGCCAGCAGTCTAAGGGGCTGGGGGGAGCTGTTTTTT	CASSLRGWGELFF
TRBV19	.	TRBJ2-2	TRBD2	TGTGCCAGCCTAGCGGGCGCGAACACCGGGGAGCTGTTTTTT	CASLAGANTGELFF
TRBV11-3	.	TRBJ2-3	TRBD1	TGTGCCAGCAGCTTAGATGGGACAGCTAGCACAGATACGCAGTATTTT	CASSLDGTASTDTQYF
TRBV5-6	.	TRBJ1-1	.	TGTGCCAGCAGCTTGGAATCGGGGGGGAACACTGAAGCTTTCTTT	CASSLESGGNTEAFF
TRBV10-2	once	TRBJ1-1	TRBD1	TGCGCCAGCAGTACTACAGGGGGATTGACTGAAGCTTTCTTT	CASSTTGGLTEAFF
TRBV12-3/TRBV12-4	.	TRBJ1-5	.	TGTGCCAGCAGTTTGAGCTTGAATCAGCCCCAGCATTTT	CASSLSLNQPQHF
TRBV4-3	.	TRBJ1-3	.	TGCGCCAGCAGCGGCAGCAGGTTGCAGCACTCTGGAAACACCATATATTTT	CASSGSRLQHSGNTIYF
TRBV4-3	.	TRBJ2-3	TRBD2	TGCGCCAGCAGCCAGAGTAGGACTAGCGGGATGAGCACAGATACGCAGTATTTT	CASSQSRTSGMSTDTQYF
TRBV6-6	.	TRBJ2-1	.	TGTGCCAGCAGTTACAGACCGAGGAGCTCCTACAATGAGCAGTTCTTC	CASSYRPRSSYNEQFF
TRBV9	.	TRBJ2-1	.	TGTGCCAGCAGCGTAGTCCCGGACAATGAGCAGTTCTTC	CASSVVPDNEQFF
TRBV28	.	TRBJ2-1	TRBD2	TGTGCCAGCAGTTTAGATAGCGGGAGCCCCAATGAGCAGTTCTTC	CASSLDSGSPNEQFF
TRBV6-5	.	TRBJ2-4	TRBD2	TGTGACCGGACTAGCGGGACCAACATTCAGTACTTC	CDRTSGTNIQYF
TRBV7-3	.	TRBJ1-1	TRBD1	TGTGCCAGCAGCCTCGGGACAGGTGGGGGTGAAGCTTTCTTT	CASSLGTGGGEAFF
TRBV11-2	.	TRBJ2-7	TRBD1	TGTGCCAGCAGGCGGACAGGGGGCGACGAGCAGTACTTC	CASRRTGGDEQYF
TRBV27	.	TRBJ2-1	TRBD2	TGTGCCAGCAGTTTACGGGCTAGCGGGAGAGTGAATGAGCAGTTCTTC	CASSLRASGRVNEQFF
TRBV27	.	TRBJ2-1	TRBD2	TGTGCCAGCAGTGTGACTAGCGGGAGTAGAAATGAGCAGTTCTTC	CASSVTSGSRNEQFF
TRBV25-1	.	TRBJ2-7	TRBD1	TGTGCCAGCAGTGCACAACCTGAGGCCGGGACAGCCACCTACGAGCAGTACTTC	CASSAQPEAGTATYEQYF
TRBV27	.	TRBJ2-4	.	TGTGCCAGCAGTATAACAGAAAAAAACATTCAGTACTTC	CASSITEKNIQYF
TRBV7-3	once	TRBJ2-1	TRBD2	TGTGCCAGCAGCGCTCCGGGACTAGCGATTGCTGAGCAGTTCTTC	CASSAPGLAIAEQFF
TRBV29-1	.	TRBJ2-3	TRBD2	TGCAGCGTTGATCTACGACTAGCGGATAGCACAGATACGCAGTATTTT	CSVDLRLADSTDTQYF
TRBV5-1	.	TRBJ2-7	TRBD1	TGCGCCAGCAGACTCGGGACAGGGGGCCACGAGCAGTACTTC	CASRLGTGGHEQYF
TRBV29-1	.	TRBJ2-4	.	TGCAGCGTTGAAGGGGCAGGGGAAAACATTCAGTACTTC	CSVEGAGENIQYF
TRBV11-2	.	TRBJ2-1	.	TGTGCCAGCAGCATCGGGACAAACGCCGGGTTCTTC	CASSIGTNAGFF
TRBV3-1/TRBV3-2	.	TRBJ2-1	.	TGTGCCAGCAGGCCAGCGGGACACTCCTACAATGAGCAGTTCTTC	CASRPAGHSYNEQFF
TRBV27	.	TRBJ2-7	.	TGTGCCAGCAGTTTATCGCCCCGACAGGATCAGGGCGAGCAGTACTTC	CASSLSPRQDQGEQYF
TRBV15	.	TRBJ2-5	TRBD2	TGTGCCACCACCGGCGGGGGGGAAGAGACCCAGTACTTC	CATTGGGEETQYF
TRBV13	.	TRBJ2-7	TRBD1	TGTGCCAGCAGCTCAGGGGGCGCCTACGAGCAGTACTTC	CASSSGGAYEQYF
TRBV19	.	TRBJ1-6	TRBD1	TGTGCCAGTAAGGGACAGGGGACGGCATGGAATTCACCCCTCCACTTT	CASKGQGTAWNSPLHF
TRBV11-2	.	TRBJ2-5	.	TGTGCCAGCACCCCGCGGGCGGGCCGGGGTTGGCAAGAGACCCAGTACTTC	CASTPRAGRGWQETQYF